This TCR beta chain was captured in a study of tumor-infiltrating lymphocytes in primary liver carcinoma. For the study at large: Each of the growths was stage T1-T3 N0M0, extending roughly 4.2 to 11 cm across. Study-wide results and caveats: Tumor-adjacent and tumor-blood pairs shared less of their repertoires than tumor region pairs shared.

About this clonotype: The antigen is not known. A read error may produce the germline difference seen at one junction end.

The approximately 17-34 mg bulk tissue piece was not sorted before simultaneous RNA and DNA extraction. With around 500 ng total RNA as template and a constant-region primer, TCR beta cDNA was made. For TCR beta, libraries were produced by three nested multiplex PCR rounds using slightly modified ARM-PCR. TRBV1-TRBV30 forward primers and a C-beta reverse primer were used in the first two PCR rounds, which each ran for about 9 cycles. TCRdb passed the multiplex PCR reads through MiXCR, listing each CDR3 protein once. The table includes fewer than 200,000 distinct CDR3 sequences, approximately 86% detected once. This CDR3 contains 14 residues. Germline CDR1 is SQVTM and CDR2 is ANQGSEA.

This TCR derives from a man aged 40-49 years with primary liver carcinoma and hepatitis B virus infection. The chain couples TRBV29-1 to TRBJ2-3, with 8 positions matching TRBD1. Sequencing input: tumor tissue from primary liver carcinoma. For the CDR3, the DNA is TGCTGCGTTTCCGGGACAGGAGCGTCAGAAACGCAGTATTTT. Its protein is CCVSGTGASETQYF.